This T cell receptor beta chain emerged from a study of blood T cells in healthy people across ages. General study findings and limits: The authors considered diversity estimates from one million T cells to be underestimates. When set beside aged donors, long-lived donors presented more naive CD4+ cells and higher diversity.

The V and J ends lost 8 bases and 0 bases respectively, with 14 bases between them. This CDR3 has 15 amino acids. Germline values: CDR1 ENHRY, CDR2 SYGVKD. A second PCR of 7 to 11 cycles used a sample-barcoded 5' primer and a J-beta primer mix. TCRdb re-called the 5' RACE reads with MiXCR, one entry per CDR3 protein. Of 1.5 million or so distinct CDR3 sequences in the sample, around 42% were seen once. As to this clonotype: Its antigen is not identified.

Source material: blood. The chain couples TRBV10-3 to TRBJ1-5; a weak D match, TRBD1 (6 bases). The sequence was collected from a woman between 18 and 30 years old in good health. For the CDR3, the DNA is TGTGCCATCGGAACGGGACAAATTAGCAATCAGCCCCAGCATTTT. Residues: CAIGTGQISNQPQHF.